The 29 T cell receptor beta chains listed next were all sequenced from one sample in a study of early T cells in non-severe SARS-CoV-2 infection. TCRdb independently ran MiXCR on the 5' RACE reads; one entry per CDR3 protein. The sample shows about 40,000 distinct CDR3 sequences, 4.5% to 5% of them seen only once. Sequenced sample: whole blood. The receptors come from an adult who was a healthcare worker with PCR-confirmed SARS-CoV-2 infection or an uninfected control (not recorded which).

This clonotype was seen repeatedly, ten times or more. The genes are TRBV29-1 and TRBJ2-3; 9 bases are shared with TRBD1. This CDR3 is built from 15 residues. The ends lost 6 bases at V and 4 bases at J; junction bases unmatched: 11. Germline V CDR1 and CDR2: SQVTM, ANQGSEA. The CDR3: CSVAGQGRGSDTQYF. Written as DNA, the CDR3 is TGCAGCGTCGCCGGACAGGGGAGAGGGTCAGATACGCAGTATTTT.

This clonotype occurred a few times. This CDR3 reads CASSPQGLGVGSYEQYF. The CDR3 DNA follows: TGTGCCAGCAGCCCCCAGGGACTAGGGGTTGGATCCTACGAGCAGTACTTC. The rearrangement uses TRBV7-6 and TRBJ2-7; TRBD2 aligns across 8 bases. With 5 bases clipped from V and 1 base from J, the junction kept 13 bases outside the gene matches. CDR3 length: 17 amino acids. Germline V gene lookup returns CDR1 SGHVS and CDR2 FNYEAQ.

Ten or more counts support this clonotype. V and J are TRBV12-3 or TRBV12-4 and TRBJ2-2; D gene uncertain. V lost 1 base and J 6 bases, leaving 3 bases between the germline ends. The CDR3 loop spans 12 amino acids. CDR3 sequence (DNA): TGTGCCAGCAGTTTAGTATCCGGGGAGCTGTTTTTT. Translating gives CASSLVSGELFF.

The chain uses TRBV7-2 and TRBJ2-1; TRBD2 matches 8 bases. V lost 5 bases, J lost 2 bases, and 5 bases stayed unmatched. The CDR3 loop spans 15 amino acids. The germline V gene has CDR1 SGHTA and CDR2 FQGNSA. CDR3 in amino acids: CASSITSGPYNEQFF. In DNA, the CDR3 is TGTGCCAGCAGCATAACTAGCGGCCCCTACAATGAGCAGTTCTTC.

This chain joins TRBV5-6 and TRBJ2-1; TRBD2 is a possible D gene (6 bases). Trimming pared 4 bases from V and 15 bases from J, leaving 14 bases between. The CDR3 is made up of 11 amino acids. From germline, CDR1 is SGHDT and CDR2 YYEEEE. The CDR3 here is CASSAASELFF. The DNA for the CDR3 is TGTGCCAGCAGCGCAGCTAGCGAACTGTTCTTC.

This CDR3 is CASSPTPQPLLEQFF. The CDR3 coding sequence is TGTGCCAGCAGCCCCACCCCCCAACCCCTCCTAGAGCAGTTCTTC. The V call is TRBV3-1, the J call TRBJ2-1; D call uncertain. V dropped 4 bases and J dropped 10 bases, with 20 bases sitting between them. Germline CDR1 is LGHDT and CDR2 is YNNKEL (reference sequence). The CDR3 contains 15 residues.

This clonotype occurred many times. The V call is TRBV7-2, the J call TRBJ2-7, with D tentatively TRBD2 (6 bases). The CDR3 extends over 13 amino acids. The germline V gene encodes CDR1 SGHTA and CDR2 FQGNSA. Deletions cut 5 bases from V and 5 bases from J, with 13 bases between. The CDR3 is CASSLTSSHEQYF. CDR3 nucleotide sequence: TGTGCCAGCAGCCTGACTAGTTCCCACGAGCAGTACTTC.

This clonotype was detected only a few times. The genes are TRBV11-2 and TRBJ2-3; perhaps TRBD1 as D (5 bases). Trimming took off 5 bases at V and 0 bases at J, with 9 bases between the two ends. There are 14 residues in the CDR3. Per the germline V gene, CDR1 is SGHAT and CDR2 is FQNNGV. The CDR3 protein is CASSVDRSTDTQYF. The CDR3 nucleotides read TGTGCCAGCAGCGTCGACAGAAGCACAGATACGCAGTATTTT.

This clonotype was seen at least ten times. The chain uses TRBV7-2 and TRBJ2-2; D is unclear. CDR3 length: 13 amino acids. Trimming cost V 5 bases and J 4 bases, with 8 bases left between them. The germline V gene has CDR1 SGHTA and CDR2 FQGNSA. The CDR3 DNA reads as TGTGCCAGCAGCCCCTATCTCACCGGGGAGCTGTTTTTT. It translates to CASSPYLTGELFF.

In this sample, this clonotype turned up a few times. This sequence may be a read error, since a much larger clone differs from it by one base. The J gene is TRBJ2-3, the V gene TRBV7-9; no clear D. The V gene's germline CDR1 is SEHNR and CDR2 FQNEAQ (reference sequence). CDR3 length: 12 amino acids. CDR3 bases: TGTGTCAGCAGCCCGGACACAGATACGCAGTATTTT. Amino acid sequence: CVSSPDTDTQYF.

This chain connects TRBV29-1 to TRBJ2-7; D is unclear. This CDR3 is 13 amino acids long. The germline V gene encodes CDR1 SQVTM and CDR2 ANQGSEA. Trimming removed 1 base from V and 1 base from J, with 8 bases in between. The chain's CDR3 is CSVEGIGSYEQYF. The CDR3 DNA reads TGCAGCGTTGAAGGTATAGGTTCCTACGAGCAGTACTTC.

This clonotype turned up a few times. The J gene is TRBJ2-1, the V gene TRBV20-1; TRBD2 aligns across 9 bases. Germline lookup yields CDR1 DFQATT and CDR2 SNEGSKA (reference sequence). The CDR3 covers 16 residues. Unmatched junction bases numbered 9, after V lost 0 bases and J lost 6 bases. In DNA, the CDR3 is TGCAGTGCTAGAGATGAAGCGGCGGGAGGGCCCAATGAGCAGTTCTTC. Translating it yields CSARDEAAGGPNEQFF.

This clonotype was recorded at least ten times. The CDR3 DNA follows: TGCAGCACGATGACAGACGCCTACGAGCAGTACTTC. This sequence encodes CSTMTDAYEQYF. The chain joins TRBV29-1 to TRBJ2-7; the D gene is possibly TRBD1 (5 bases). Germline CDR1 is SQVTM and CDR2 is ANQGSEA. Trimming took off 8 bases at V and 2 bases at J, with 13 bases between the two ends. The CDR3 sequence is 12 residues long.

This clonotype was counted a few times. The V gene is TRBV12-3 or TRBV12-4, the J gene TRBJ1-1; 8 bases agree with TRBD1. The CDR3 is made up of 14 amino acids. Trimming at V came to 2 bases and at J to 4 bases, leaving 3 bases not matched to a gene. CDR3 DNA sequence: TGTGCCAGCAGTTTATGGCAGGGGGCCACTGAAGCTTTCTTT. Translating gives CASSLWQGATEAFF.

This clonotype has at least ten counts. V is TRBV5-1 and J is TRBJ2-3, with D unresolved. The germline CDR1 and CDR2 sequences are SGHRS and YFSETQ. The CDR3 sequence is 12 residues long. V was clipped by 5 bases and J by 3 bases, with 7 bases between them. The CDR3, as DNA: TGCGCCAGCAGGGTTTTTACAGATACGCAGTATTTT. Its protein product is CASRVFTDTQYF. Combining the CDR3 with reference TRBV5-1 and TRBJ2-3 gives the whole variable domain KAGVTQTPRYLIKTRGQQVTLSCSPISGHRSVSWYQQTPGQGLQFLFEYFSETQRNKGNFPGRFSGRQFSNSRSEMNVSTLELGDSALYLCASRVFTDTQYFGPGTRLTVL.

This clonotype was counted many times. V and J are TRBV4-1 and TRBJ2-7, with 9 bases matching TRBD1. V was clipped by 1 base and J by 3 bases; unmatched bases: 7. The CDR3 sequence is 16 residues long. CDR1 is MGHRA and CDR2 is YSYEKL in the germline V gene. The CDR3 protein is CASSQGGQGIRYEQYF. The CDR3 DNA reads TGCGCCAGCAGCCAAGGCGGACAGGGGATCCGCTACGAGCAGTACTTC.

This clonotype occurred a few times. The gene calls are TRBV6-5 and TRBJ1-6; D ambiguous. Trimming shortened V by 7 bases and J by 5 bases, and 15 bases separated the two germline ends. The V gene's germline CDR1 is MNHEY and CDR2 SVGAGI. The CDR3 contains 15 residues. The CDR3 DNA is TGTGCCAGCACCTATGGGGTGGGCAATAATTCACCCCTCCACTTT. Translated: CASTYGVGNNSPLHF.

This clonotype was detected ten times or more. The J gene is TRBJ1-2, the V gene TRBV27, with 10 bases identical to TRBD1. The V and J ends lost 6 bases and 6 bases, in that order; junction bases with no gene match: 4. The germline V gene has CDR1 MNHEY and CDR2 SMNVEV (reference sequence). CDR3 length: 13 amino acids. The CDR3 reads CASRWDRGHGYTF. CDR3 DNA sequence: TGTGCCAGCAGATGGGACAGGGGACATGGCTACACCTTC.

This clonotype was detected many times. The gene calls are TRBV28 and TRBJ1-5; possible D gene TRBD1, 5 bases. The CDR3 runs 16 residues. Per germline, CDR1 MDHEN and CDR2 SYDVKM. Trimming took off 5 bases at V and 0 bases at J, with 14 bases between the two ends. CDR3 sequence: CASSRRTPNSNQPQHF. CDR3 in DNA: TGTGCCAGCAGTCGCCGGACACCTAATAGCAATCAGCCCCAGCATTTT.

This clonotype occurred a few times. This chain connects TRBV7-8 to TRBJ1-5; D is undetermined. CDR1 and CDR2 (germline): SGHVS, FQNEAQ. The CDR3 covers 14 residues. Trimming removed 0 bases from V and 2 bases from J, with 5 bases in between. CDR3 bases: TGTGCCAGCAGCTTAGCGTTCCGCAATCAGCCCCAGCATTTT. Translated: CASSLAFRNQPQHF. The variable domain in full, with the rest retrieved from reference TRBV7-8 and TRBJ1-5, is GAGVSQSPRYKVAKRGQDVALRCDPISGHVSLFWYQQALGQGPEFLTYFQNEAQLDKSGLPSDRFFAERPEGSVSTLKIQRTQQEDSAVYLCASSLAFRNQPQHFGDGTRLSIL.

This clonotype has a handful of counts. The chain has TRBV3-1 and TRBJ1-4, with D unclear. This CDR3 is 15 amino acids long. CDR1 and CDR2 from the germline V gene are LGHDT and YNNKEL (reference sequence). V gave up 0 bases and J gave up 7 bases, with 12 bases separating them. In DNA, the CDR3 is TGTGCCAGCAGCCAAGACTTGGGTGTAGGTGAAAAACTGTTTTTT. As protein: CASSQDLGVGEKLFF.

This clonotype was observed many times. V is TRBV12-3 or TRBV12-4 and J is TRBJ1-5; a possible D gene is TRBD1 (5 bases). Trimming took off 3 bases at V and 4 bases at J, with 10 bases between the two ends. The CDR3 spans 14 residues. CDR3 coding DNA: TGTGCCAGCAGTTTCGGGGGTTCTAATCAGCCCCAGCATTTT. It translates to CASSFGGSNQPQHF.

This clonotype showed up many times. The chain uses TRBV7-9 and TRBJ1-2; tentative D call: TRBD1 (6 bases). This CDR3 is built from 13 residues. CDR1 SEHNR and CDR2 FQNEAQ come from the germline V gene (reference sequence). Trimming cost V 5 bases and J 7 bases, with 14 bases left between them. CDR3 coding DNA: TGTGCCAGCAGCCCACAGGGAAAGGGTGGCTACACCTTC. Translated: CASSPQGKGGYTF. The full variable domain, completed using reference TRBV7-9 and TRBJ1-2, is DTGVSQNPRHKITKRGQNVTFRCDPISEHNRLYWYRQTLGQGPEFLTYFQNEAQLEKSRLLSDRFSAERPKGSFSTLEIQRTEQGDSAMYLCASSPQGKGGYTFGSGTRLTVV.

The chain couples TRBV20-1 to TRBJ2-1; D is possibly TRBD1 or TRBD2 (5 bases each). The ends were cut back, 0 bases at V and 6 bases at J, with 15 bases in the middle. Germline-derived CDR1 and CDR2 are DFQATT and SNEGSKA (reference sequence). CDR3 length equals 15 residues. The CDR3 is CSARDPRGTVNEQFF. The CDR3 DNA sequence: TGCAGTGCTAGAGATCCCCGAGGGACCGTCAATGAGCAGTTCTTC.

This clonotype occurred many times. The chain links TRBV6-5 to TRBJ2-7; 8 nucleotides agree with TRBD1. Looked up from germline, CDR1 is MNHEY and CDR2 is SVGAGI. After removal of 5 bases from V and 6 bases from J, the junction contained 18 bases not matched to a gene. This CDR3 spans 17 amino acids. CDR3 loop: CASSHNSYGTGVPEQYF. CDR3 bases: TGTGCCAGCAGTCACAACTCCTACGGGACAGGAGTACCCGAGCAGTACTTC.

As for this clonotype: One base away lies a much larger clone, so this may be a sequencing read error. J is TRBJ2-3 and V is TRBV2, with a tentative D call TRBD1 (6 bases). The ends were cut back, 10 bases at V and 6 bases at J, with 8 bases in the middle. Germline lookup yields CDR1 SNHLY and CDR2 FYNNEI. There are 10 residues in the CDR3. CDR3 in DNA: TGTGCCAACCAGGGGGATACGCAGTATTTT. It translates to CANQGDTQYF.

This clonotype was seen a handful of times. The chain employs TRBV12-3 or TRBV12-4 and TRBJ2-7; TRBD2 matches 7 bases. V lost 5 bases, J lost 2 bases, and 6 bases stayed unmatched. The CDR3 is 14 residues long. The CDR3 loop reads CASSRTRGTYEQYF. The CDR3 DNA reads TGTGCCAGCAGTCGGACTAGGGGAACCTACGAGCAGTACTTC.

This clonotype was seen a few times. The chain recombines TRBV10-3 with TRBJ1-3; D is perhaps TRBD1 (6 bases). The CDR3 totals 16 residues. Trimming removed 10 bases at V and 8 bases at J, with 27 bases between. CDR1 and CDR2 (germline): ENHRY, SYGVKD. CDR3 in amino acids: CATFPATGIPGDTIYF. The CDR3 nucleotides are TGTGCCACATTCCCGGCCACGGGGATCCCAGGGGACACCATATATTTT.

This clonotype was recorded at least ten times. CDR3 in amino acids: CASSFGLAGGDEQYF. CDR3 nucleotides: TGTGCCAGCAGCTTCGGACTAGCGGGGGGTGACGAGCAGTACTTC. V is TRBV7-9 and J is TRBJ2-7; 14 bases are shared with TRBD2. V trimming: 3 bases; J trimming: 5 bases; junction bases outside the gene matches: 3. Germline CDR1 reads SEHNR; CDR2 reads FQNEAQ (reference sequence). This CDR3 is 15 amino acids long. The full variable domain, completed using reference TRBV7-9 and TRBJ2-7, is DTGVSQNPRHKITKRGQNVTFRCDPISEHNRLYWYRQTLGQGPEFLTYFQNEAQLEKSRLLSDRFSAERPKGSFSTLEIQRTEQGDSAMYLCASSFGLAGGDEQYFGPGTRLTVT.